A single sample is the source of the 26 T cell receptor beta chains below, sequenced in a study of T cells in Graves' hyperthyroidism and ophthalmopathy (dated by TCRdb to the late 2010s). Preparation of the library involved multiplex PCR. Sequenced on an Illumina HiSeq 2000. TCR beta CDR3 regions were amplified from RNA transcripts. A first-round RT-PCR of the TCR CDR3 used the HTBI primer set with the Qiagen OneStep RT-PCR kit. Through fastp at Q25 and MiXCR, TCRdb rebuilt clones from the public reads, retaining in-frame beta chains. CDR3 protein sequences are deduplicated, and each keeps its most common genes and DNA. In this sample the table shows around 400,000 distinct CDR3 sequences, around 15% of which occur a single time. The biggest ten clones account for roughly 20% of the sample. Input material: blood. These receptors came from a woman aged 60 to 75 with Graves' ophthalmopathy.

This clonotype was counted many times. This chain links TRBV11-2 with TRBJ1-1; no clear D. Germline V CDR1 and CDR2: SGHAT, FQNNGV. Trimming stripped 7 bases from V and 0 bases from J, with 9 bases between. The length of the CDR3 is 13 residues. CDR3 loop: CASTAHLNTEAFF. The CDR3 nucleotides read TGTGCCAGCACCGCACACCTGAACACTGAAGCTTTCTTT.

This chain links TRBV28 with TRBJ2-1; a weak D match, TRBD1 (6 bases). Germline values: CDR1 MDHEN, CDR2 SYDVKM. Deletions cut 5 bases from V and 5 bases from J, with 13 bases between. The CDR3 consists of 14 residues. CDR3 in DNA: TGTGCCAGCAGTCTAAGGGGGTGGGACAATGAGCAGTTCTTC. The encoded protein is CASSLRGWDNEQFF. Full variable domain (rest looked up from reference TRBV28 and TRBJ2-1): DVKVTQSSRYLVKRTGEKVFLECVQDMDHENMFWYRQDPGLGLRLIYFSYDVKMKEKGDIPEGYSVSREKKERFSLILESASTNQTSMYLCASSLRGWDNEQFFGPGTRLTVL.

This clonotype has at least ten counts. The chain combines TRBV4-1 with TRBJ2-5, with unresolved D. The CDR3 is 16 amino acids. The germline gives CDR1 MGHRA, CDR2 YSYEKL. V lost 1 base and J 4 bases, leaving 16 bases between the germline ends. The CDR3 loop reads CASSQGLSDPLETQYF. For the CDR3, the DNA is TGCGCCAGCAGCCAAGGGTTATCGGATCCGTTAGAGACCCAGTACTTC.

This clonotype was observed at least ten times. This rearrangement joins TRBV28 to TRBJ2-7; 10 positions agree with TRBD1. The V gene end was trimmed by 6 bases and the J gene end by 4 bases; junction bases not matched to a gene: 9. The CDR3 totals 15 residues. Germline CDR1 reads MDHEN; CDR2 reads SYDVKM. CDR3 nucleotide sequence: TGTGCCAGCAGCCAAGGACAGGGGGGTCCATACGAGCAGTACTTC. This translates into CASSQGQGGPYEQYF.

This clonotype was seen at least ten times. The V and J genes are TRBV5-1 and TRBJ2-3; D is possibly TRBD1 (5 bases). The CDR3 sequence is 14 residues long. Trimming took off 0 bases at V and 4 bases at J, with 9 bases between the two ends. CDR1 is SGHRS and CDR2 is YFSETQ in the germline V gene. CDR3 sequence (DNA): TGCGCCAGCAGCTTGGCCACCAGGGCAGATACGCAGTATTTT. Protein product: CASSLATRADTQYF.

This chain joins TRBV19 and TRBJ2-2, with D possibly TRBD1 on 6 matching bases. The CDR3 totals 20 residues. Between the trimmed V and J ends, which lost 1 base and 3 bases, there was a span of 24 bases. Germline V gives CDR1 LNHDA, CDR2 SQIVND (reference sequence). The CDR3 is CASSIGFVGHGSRDTGELFF. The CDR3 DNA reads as TGTGCCAGTAGTATAGGTTTCGTGGGACATGGGTCTCGGGACACCGGGGAGCTGTTTTTT.

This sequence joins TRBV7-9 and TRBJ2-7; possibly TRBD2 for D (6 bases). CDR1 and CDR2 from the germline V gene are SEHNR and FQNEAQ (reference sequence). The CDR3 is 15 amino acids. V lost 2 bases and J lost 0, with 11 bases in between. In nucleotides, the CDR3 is TGTGCCAGCAGCTTAATAAGCGGGCCCTCCTACGAGCAGTACTTC. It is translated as CASSLISGPSYEQYF.

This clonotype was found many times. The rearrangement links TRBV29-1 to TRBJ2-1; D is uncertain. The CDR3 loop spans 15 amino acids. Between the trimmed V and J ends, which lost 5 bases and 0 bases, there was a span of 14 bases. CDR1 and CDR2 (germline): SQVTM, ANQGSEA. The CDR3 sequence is CSVQKDRSSYNEQFF. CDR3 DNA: TGCAGCGTTCAAAAGGACCGGAGCTCCTACAATGAGCAGTTCTTC.

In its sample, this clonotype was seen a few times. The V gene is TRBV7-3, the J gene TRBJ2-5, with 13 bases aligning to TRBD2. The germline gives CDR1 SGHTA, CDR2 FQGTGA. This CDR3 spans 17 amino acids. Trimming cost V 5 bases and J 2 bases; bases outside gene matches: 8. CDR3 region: CASSPGWGLAGQETQYF. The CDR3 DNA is TGTGCCAGCAGCCCCGGGTGGGGACTAGCGGGACAAGAGACCCAGTACTTC.

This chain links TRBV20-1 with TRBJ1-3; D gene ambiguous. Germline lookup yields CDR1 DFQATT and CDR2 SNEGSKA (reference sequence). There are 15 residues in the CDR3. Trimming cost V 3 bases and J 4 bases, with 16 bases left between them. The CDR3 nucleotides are TGCAGTGCTAGCCTCAGGCTGGCGGGGGGAAACACCATATATTTT. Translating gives CSASLRLAGGNTIYF.

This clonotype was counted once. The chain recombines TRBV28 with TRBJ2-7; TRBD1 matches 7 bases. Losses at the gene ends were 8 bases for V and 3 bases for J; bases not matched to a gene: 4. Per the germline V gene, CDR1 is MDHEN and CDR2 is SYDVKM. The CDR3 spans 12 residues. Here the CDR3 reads CASRDRLYEQYF. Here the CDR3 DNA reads TGTGCCAGCCGGGACAGACTCTACGAGCAGTACTTC.

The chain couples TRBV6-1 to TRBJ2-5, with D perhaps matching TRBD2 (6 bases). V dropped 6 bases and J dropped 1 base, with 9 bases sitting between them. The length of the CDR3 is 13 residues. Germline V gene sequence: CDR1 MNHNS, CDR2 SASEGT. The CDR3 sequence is CASRASAQETQYF. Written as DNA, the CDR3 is TGTGCCAGCAGGGCTAGCGCCCAAGAGACCCAGTACTTC.

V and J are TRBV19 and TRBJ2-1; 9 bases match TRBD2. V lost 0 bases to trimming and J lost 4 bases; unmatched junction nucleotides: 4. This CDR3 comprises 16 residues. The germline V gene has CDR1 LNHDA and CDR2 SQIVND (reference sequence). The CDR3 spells CASSIDLAGPYNEQFF. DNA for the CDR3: TGTGCCAGTAGTATAGACCTAGCGGGACCTTACAATGAGCAGTTCTTC.

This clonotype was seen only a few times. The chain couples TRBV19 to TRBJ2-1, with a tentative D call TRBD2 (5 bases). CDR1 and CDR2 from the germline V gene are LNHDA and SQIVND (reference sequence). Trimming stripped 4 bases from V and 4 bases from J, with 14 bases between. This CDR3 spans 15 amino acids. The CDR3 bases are TGTGCCAGTAGTACGAGCGGTGATCCGTACAATGAGCAGTTCTTC. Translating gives CASSTSGDPYNEQFF.

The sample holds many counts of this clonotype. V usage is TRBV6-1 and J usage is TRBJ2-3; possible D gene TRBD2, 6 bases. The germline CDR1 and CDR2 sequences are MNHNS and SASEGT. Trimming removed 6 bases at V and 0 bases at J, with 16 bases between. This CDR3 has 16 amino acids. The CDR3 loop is CASSRRDLRSTDTQYF. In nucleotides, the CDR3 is TGTGCCAGCAGCCGCCGGGACTTGAGAAGCACAGATACGCAGTATTTT.

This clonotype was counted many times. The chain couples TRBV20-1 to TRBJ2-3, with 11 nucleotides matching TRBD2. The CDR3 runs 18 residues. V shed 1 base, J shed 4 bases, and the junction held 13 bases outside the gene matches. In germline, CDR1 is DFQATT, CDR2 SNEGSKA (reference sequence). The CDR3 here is CSARVAVGVAGGADTQYF. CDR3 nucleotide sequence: TGCAGTGCTAGAGTGGCGGTAGGGGTAGCGGGAGGGGCAGATACGCAGTATTTT.

CDR3 in amino acids: CASSYSTGNGYTF. For the CDR3, the DNA is TGTGCCAGCAGTTACTCGACAGGGAATGGCTACACCTTC. The chain carries TRBV6-5 and TRBJ1-2; TRBD1 agrees at 7 bases. The germline CDR1 and CDR2 sequences are MNHEY and SVGAGI. CDR3 size: 13 residues. Trimming took 0 bases from V and 6 from J; bases not matched to a gene: 1.

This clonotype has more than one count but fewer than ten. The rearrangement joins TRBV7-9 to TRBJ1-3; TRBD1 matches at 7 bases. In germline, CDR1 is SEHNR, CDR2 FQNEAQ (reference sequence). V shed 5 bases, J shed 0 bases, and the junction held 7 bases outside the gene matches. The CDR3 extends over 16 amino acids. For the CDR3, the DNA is TGTGCCAGCAGCCCGGGACAGACCGTCTCTGGAAACACCATATATTTT. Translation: CASSPGQTVSGNTIYF.

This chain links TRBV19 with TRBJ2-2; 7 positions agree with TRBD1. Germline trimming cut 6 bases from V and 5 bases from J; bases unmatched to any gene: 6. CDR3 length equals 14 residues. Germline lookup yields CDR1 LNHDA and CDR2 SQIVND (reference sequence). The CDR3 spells CASRQTGLTGELFF. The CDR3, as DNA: TGTGCCAGTAGACAGACAGGGTTGACCGGGGAGCTGTTTTTT.

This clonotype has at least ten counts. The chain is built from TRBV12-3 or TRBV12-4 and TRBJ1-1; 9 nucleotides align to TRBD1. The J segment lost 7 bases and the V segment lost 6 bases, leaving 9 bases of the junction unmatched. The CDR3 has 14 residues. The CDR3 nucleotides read TGTGCCAGCAGGGGACAGGGCGAGAGGGGTGAAGCTTTCTTT. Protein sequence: CASRGQGERGEAFF.

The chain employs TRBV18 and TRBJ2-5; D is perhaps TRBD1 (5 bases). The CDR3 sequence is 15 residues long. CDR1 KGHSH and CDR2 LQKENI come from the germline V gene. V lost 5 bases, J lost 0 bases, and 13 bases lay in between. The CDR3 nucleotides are TGTGCCAGCTCAGCGACAGATGAGTACCAAGAGACCCAGTACTTC. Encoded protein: CASSATDEYQETQYF.

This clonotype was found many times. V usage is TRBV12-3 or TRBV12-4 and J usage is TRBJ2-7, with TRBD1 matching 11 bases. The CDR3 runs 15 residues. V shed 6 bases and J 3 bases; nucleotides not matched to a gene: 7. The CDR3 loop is CASRAPGQGVYEQYF. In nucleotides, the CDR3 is TGTGCCAGCAGGGCCCCGGGACAGGGGGTCTACGAGCAGTACTTC.

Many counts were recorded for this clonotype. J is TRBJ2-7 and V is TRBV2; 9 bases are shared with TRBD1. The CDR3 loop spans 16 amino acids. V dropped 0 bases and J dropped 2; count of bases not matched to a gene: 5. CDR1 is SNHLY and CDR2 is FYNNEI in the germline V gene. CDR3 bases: TGTGCCAGCAGTGAAGCGCTAGGGACAGGGACCTACGAGCAGTACTTC. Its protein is CASSEALGTGTYEQYF.

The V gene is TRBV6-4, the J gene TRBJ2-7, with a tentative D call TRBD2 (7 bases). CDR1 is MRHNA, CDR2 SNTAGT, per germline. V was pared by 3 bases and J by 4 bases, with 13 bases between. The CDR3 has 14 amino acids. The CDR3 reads CASSETGGQYEQYF. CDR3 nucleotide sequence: TGTGCCAGCAGTGAGACGGGAGGACAGTACGAGCAGTACTTC.

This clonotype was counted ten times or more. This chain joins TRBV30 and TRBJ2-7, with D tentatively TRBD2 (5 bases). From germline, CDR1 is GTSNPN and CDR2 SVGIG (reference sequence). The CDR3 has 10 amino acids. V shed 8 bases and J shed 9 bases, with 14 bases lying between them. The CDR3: CALDSSPQYF. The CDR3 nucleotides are TGTGCCCTGGACTCCTCACCGCAGTACTTC.

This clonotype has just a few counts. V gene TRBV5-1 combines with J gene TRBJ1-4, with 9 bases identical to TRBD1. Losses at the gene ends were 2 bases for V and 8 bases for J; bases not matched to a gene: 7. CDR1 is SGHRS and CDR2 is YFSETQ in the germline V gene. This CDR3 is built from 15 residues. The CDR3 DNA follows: TGCGCCAGCAGCTTAACAGGGGGCGGTATCGAAAAACTGTTTTTT. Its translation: CASSLTGGGIEKLFF.